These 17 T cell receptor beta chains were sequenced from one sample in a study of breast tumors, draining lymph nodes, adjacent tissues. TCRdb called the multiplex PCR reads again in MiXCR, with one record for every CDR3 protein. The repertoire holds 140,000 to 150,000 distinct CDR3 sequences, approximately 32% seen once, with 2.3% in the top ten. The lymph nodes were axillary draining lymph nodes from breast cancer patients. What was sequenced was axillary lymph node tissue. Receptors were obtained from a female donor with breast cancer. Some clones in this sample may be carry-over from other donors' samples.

CDR3 loop: CASSSTASNQPQHF. The CDR3 nucleotides read TGTGCCAGCAGTAGCACAGCTAGCAATCAGCCCCAGCATTTT. V and J are TRBV12-3 or TRBV12-4 and TRBJ1-5; D is unclear. The V end was cut by 5 bases, the J end by 0 bases, with 8 bases between. This CDR3 has 14 amino acids.

CDR3: CSAPGTGNTEAFF. The DNA for the CDR3 is TGCAGTGCTCCCGGGACGGGGAACACTGAAGCTTTCTTT. This chain links TRBV20-1 with TRBJ1-1; a weak D match, TRBD1 (5 bases). The length of the CDR3 is 13 residues. Germline V lookup: CDR1 DFQATT, CDR2 SNEGSKA (reference sequence). Trimming left V 5 bases short and J 1 base short, with 11 bases between.

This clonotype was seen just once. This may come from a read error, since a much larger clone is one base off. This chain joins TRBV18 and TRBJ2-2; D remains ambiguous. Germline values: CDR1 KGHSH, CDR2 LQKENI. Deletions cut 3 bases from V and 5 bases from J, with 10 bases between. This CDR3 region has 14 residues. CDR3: CASSPSEHTGELFF. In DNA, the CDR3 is TGTGCCAGCTCACCTTCCGAACATACCGGGGAGCTGTTTTTT.

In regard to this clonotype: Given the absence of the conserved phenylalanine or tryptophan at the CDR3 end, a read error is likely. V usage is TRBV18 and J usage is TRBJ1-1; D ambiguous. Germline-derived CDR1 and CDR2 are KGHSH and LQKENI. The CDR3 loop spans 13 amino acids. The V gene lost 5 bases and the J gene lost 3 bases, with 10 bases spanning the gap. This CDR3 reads CASSRPGDTEAFL. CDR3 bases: TGTGCCAGCTCAAGGCCAGGAGACACTGAAGCTTTCCTT.

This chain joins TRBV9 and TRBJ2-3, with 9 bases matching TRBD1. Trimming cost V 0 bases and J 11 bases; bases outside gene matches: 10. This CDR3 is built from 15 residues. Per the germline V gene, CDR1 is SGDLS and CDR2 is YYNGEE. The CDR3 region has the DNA TGTGCCAGCAGCGTAGGGACAGGGGTCTACAATGAGCAGTATTTT. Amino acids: CASSVGTGVYNEQYF.

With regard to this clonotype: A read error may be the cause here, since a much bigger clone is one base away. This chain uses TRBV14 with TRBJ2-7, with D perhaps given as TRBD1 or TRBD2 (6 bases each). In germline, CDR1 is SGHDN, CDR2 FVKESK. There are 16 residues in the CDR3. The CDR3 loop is CASSPEWGAFTYAQYF. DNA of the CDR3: TGTGCCAGCAGCCCTGAATGGGGGGCCTTCACCTACGCGCAGTACTTC.

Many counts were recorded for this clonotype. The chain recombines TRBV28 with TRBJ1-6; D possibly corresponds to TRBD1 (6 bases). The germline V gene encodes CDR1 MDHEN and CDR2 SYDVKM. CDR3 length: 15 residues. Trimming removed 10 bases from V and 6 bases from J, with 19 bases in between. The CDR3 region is CATAPGLGANSPLHF. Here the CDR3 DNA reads TGTGCCACCGCTCCAGGGTTGGGGGCTAATTCACCCCTCCACTTT.

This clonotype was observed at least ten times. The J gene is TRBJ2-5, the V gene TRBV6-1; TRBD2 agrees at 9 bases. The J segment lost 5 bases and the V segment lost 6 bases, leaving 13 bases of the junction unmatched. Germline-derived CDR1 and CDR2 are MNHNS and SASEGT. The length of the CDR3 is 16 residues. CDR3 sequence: CASSRRGGGARETQYF. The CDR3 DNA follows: TGTGCCAGCAGCCGAAGGGGCGGGGGGGCTCGGGAGACCCAGTACTTC.

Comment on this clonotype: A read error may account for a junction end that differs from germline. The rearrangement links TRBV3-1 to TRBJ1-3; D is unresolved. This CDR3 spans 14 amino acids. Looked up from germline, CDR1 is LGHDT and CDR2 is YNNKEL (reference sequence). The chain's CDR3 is CASGQGTARNTIYF. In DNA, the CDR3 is TGTGCCAGCGGCCAAGGAACAGCCAGAAACACCATATATTTT.

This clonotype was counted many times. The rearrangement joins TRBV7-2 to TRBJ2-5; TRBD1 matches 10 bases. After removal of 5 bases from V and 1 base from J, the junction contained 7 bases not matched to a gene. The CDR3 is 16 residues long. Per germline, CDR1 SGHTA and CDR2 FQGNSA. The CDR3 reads CASSLAGQGGQETQYF. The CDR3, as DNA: TGTGCCAGCAGCCTGGCCGGACAGGGGGGCCAAGAGACCCAGTACTTC.

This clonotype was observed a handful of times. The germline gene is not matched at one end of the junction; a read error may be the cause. As DNA, the CDR3 is TGTGCCAGCAGCCCATCGGGGGGCCAATTCTCTGGAAACCCCATATATTTT. It encodes CASSPSGGQFSGNPIYF. The chain carries TRBV7-9 and TRBJ1-3; possibly TRBD1 for D (6 bases). CDR3 length: 17 amino acids. Germline lookup yields CDR1 SEHNR and CDR2 FQNEAQ (reference sequence).

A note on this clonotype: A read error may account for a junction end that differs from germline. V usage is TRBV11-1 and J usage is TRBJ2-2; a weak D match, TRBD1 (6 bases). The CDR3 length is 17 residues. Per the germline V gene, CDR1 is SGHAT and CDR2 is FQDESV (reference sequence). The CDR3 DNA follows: TGTGCCAGCAGCGTCCCGGGGACAAGAGAGAACACCGGGGAGCTGTTCTTT. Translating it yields CASSVPGTRENTGELFF. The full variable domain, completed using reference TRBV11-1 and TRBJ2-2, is EAEVAQSPRYKITEKSQAVAFWCDPISGHATLYWYRQILGQGPELLVQFQDESVVDDSQLPKDRFSAERLKGVDSTLKIQPAELGDSAMYLCASSVPGTRENTGELFFGEGSRLTVL.

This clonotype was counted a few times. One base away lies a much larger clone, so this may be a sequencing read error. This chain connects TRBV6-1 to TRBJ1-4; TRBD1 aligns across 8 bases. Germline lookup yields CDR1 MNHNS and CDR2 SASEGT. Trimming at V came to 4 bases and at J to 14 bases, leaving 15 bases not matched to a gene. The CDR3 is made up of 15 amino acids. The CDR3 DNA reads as TGTGCCAGCAGTGGAGGCCTCTTGTGGGCAGGGGGCCTGTTTTTT. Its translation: CASSGGLLWAGGLFF.

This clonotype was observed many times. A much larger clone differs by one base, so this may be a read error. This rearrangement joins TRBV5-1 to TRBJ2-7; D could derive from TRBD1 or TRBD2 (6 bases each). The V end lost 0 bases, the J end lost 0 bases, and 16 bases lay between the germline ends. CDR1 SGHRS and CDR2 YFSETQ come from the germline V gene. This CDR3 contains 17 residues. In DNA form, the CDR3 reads TGCGCCAGCAGCTTGGGGGACGGGGGCGTAGACTCCTACGAGCAGTACTTC. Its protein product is CASSLGDGGVDSYEQYF.

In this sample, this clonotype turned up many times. The CDR3 nucleotides are TGCAGTGCTGGCGGGACAGGGGGCTTCTCCTACGAGCAGTACTTC. Protein sequence: CSAGGTGGFSYEQYF. The chain joins TRBV20-1 to TRBJ2-7, with 12 positions matching TRBD1. Trimming removed 5 bases from V and 0 bases from J; junction bases left unmatched: 5. Germline V gene lookup returns CDR1 DFQATT and CDR2 SNEGSKA (reference sequence). This CDR3 region has 15 residues.

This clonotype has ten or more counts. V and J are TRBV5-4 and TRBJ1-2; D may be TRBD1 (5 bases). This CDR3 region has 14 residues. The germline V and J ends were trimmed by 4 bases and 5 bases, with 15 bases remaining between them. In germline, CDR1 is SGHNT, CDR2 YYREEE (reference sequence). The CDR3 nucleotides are TGTGCCAGCAGCCCGGACATCCTAGGTTATGGCTACACCTTC. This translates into CASSPDILGYGYTF.

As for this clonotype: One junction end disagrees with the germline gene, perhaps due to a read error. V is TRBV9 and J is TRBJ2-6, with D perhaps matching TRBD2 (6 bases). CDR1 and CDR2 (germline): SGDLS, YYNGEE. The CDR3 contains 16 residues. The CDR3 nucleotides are TGTGCCTGCAGCCTAGCGAGCCTATCTGGGGCCAACGCCCTGACTTTC. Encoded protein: CACSLASLSGANALTF.